These 21 T cell receptor beta chains were all obtained from the same sample, sequenced in a study of T cell responses to AZD1222 COVID-19 vaccine. The protocol was immunoSEQ multiplex PCR, while the TCRdb copy is restricted to in-frame clones and leaves out a portion. The sample consists of 100,000 to 120,000 clones, roughly 86% of them appearing once. The sample consisted of peripheral blood, taken on day 0 of AZD1222 vaccination. The receptors were sampled from an adult in good health.

The chain is built from TRBV5-6 and TRBJ1-4; no clear D. Trimming removed 4 bases from V and 0 bases from J, with 13 bases in between. Germline V gives CDR1 SGHDT, CDR2 YYEEEE. This CDR3 has 16 residues. The CDR3 is CASSPLQSATNEKLFF. In DNA, the CDR3 is TGTGCCAGCAGCCCCCTCCAGTCCGCAACTAATGAAAAACTGTTTTTT.

The rearrangement joins TRBV30 to TRBJ2-2, with a possible D match to TRBD2 (5 bases). This CDR3 has 14 amino acids. The germline gives CDR1 GTSNPN, CDR2 SVGIG (reference sequence). The ends were cut back, 4 bases at V and 1 base at J, with 10 bases in the middle. The CDR3, as DNA: TGTGCCTGGAAAGAGGGCAGGAACACCGGGGAGCTGTTTTTT. It codes for CAWKEGRNTGELFF.

The rearrangement links TRBV4-2 to TRBJ1-4; 7 bases are shared with TRBD1. The CDR3 sequence is 16 residues long. The V gene end was trimmed by 1 base and the J gene end by 2 bases; junction bases not matched to a gene: 4. Germline CDR1 is LGHNA and CDR2 is YNFKEQ. In DNA form, the CDR3 reads TGTGCCAGCAGCCAAGGACAGGGCACGACTAATGAAAAACTGTTTTTT. Its protein is CASSQGQGTTNEKLFF.

The chain uses TRBV5-1 and TRBJ2-5; 12 positions agree with TRBD2. The J segment lost 0 bases and the V segment lost 0 bases, leaving 6 bases of the junction unmatched. The CDR3 contains 18 residues. Germline lookup yields CDR1 SGHRS and CDR2 YFSETQ. DNA for the CDR3: TGCGCCAGCAGCTTGGGACTAGCGGGGGACCCGTACCAAGAGACCCAGTACTTC. Its protein is CASSLGLAGDPYQETQYF.

In its sample, this clone was seen a few times. This chain uses TRBV5-1 with TRBJ1-1; 7 nucleotides agree with TRBD1. CDR1 and CDR2 from the germline V gene are SGHRS and YFSETQ. CDR3 length: 14 residues. With V trimmed by 4 bases and J by 1 base, 4 bases remained unmatched. CDR3 DNA: TGCGCCAGCAGCCAGGGGACAGCGAACACTGAAGCTTTCTTT. Protein sequence: CASSQGTANTEAFF.

This rearrangement joins TRBV4-1 to TRBJ2-7; 8 bases are a match to TRBD1. Looked up from germline, CDR1 is MGHRA and CDR2 is YSYEKL. V was clipped by 1 base and J by 7 bases; unmatched bases: 9. The CDR3 sequence is 15 residues long. The CDR3 DNA sequence: TGCGCCAGCAGCCAAGTGGACAGGGACCCGGGTGAGCAGTACTTC. Amino acid sequence: CASSQVDRDPGEQYF.

The chain uses TRBV2 and TRBJ1-2, with a tentative D call TRBD1 (5 bases). The V end lost 10 bases, the J end lost 8 bases, and 20 bases lay between the germline ends. This CDR3 comprises 13 residues. CDR1 is SNHLY, CDR2 FYNNEI, per germline. The CDR3 nucleotides are TGTGCCACCACTTACGGGGCGATTGGGGGCTACACCTTC. It encodes CATTYGAIGGYTF.

There are a few counts of this clone. This chain joins TRBV27 and TRBJ2-1; 9 nucleotides match TRBD2. V was clipped by 3 bases and J by 7 bases; unmatched bases: 10. CDR3 length: 16 amino acids. Germline CDR1 is MNHEY and CDR2 is SMNVEV (reference sequence). This CDR3 reads CASSFAGGDWGNEQFF. CDR3 nucleotides: TGTGCCAGCAGTTTTGCGGGGGGGGATTGGGGGAATGAGCAGTTCTTC.

V is TRBV28 and J is TRBJ2-3; D not resolved. CDR1 and CDR2 (germline): MDHEN, SYDVKM. The V end lost 4 bases, the J end lost 3 bases, and 11 bases lay between the germline ends. The CDR3 is made up of 14 amino acids. The CDR3 region has the DNA TGTGCCAGCAGTTATTCCCAGGTAACAGATACGCAGTATTTT. It is translated as CASSYSQVTDTQYF.

This chain uses TRBV6-2 or TRBV6-3 with TRBJ1-1; D is perhaps TRBD1 (6 bases). With 5 bases removed from V and 6 bases from J, the gap between germline ends came to 16 bases. This CDR3 has 14 residues. CDR1 is MNHEY and CDR2 is SVGEGT in the germline V gene. This CDR3 reads CASSPQGLVAEAFF. The CDR3 nucleotides are TGTGCCAGCAGTCCCCAGGGGTTGGTTGCTGAAGCTTTCTTT.

J is TRBJ1-2 and V is TRBV2, with 8 bases fitting TRBD1. J gave up 1 base and V 5 bases, and 3 bases lay outside the gene matches. The CDR3 covers 14 residues. Per germline, CDR1 SNHLY and CDR2 FYNNEI. Written as DNA, the CDR3 is TGTGCCAGCAGTCCGGGACAGGTTAACTATGGCTACACCTTC. Encoded protein: CASSPGQVNYGYTF.

This chain connects TRBV28 to TRBJ1-1, with 7 bases lining up with TRBD1. This CDR3 is built from 14 residues. Germline CDR1 is MDHEN and CDR2 is SYDVKM. With V trimmed by 5 bases and J by 4 bases, 7 bases remained unmatched. CDR3 bases: TGTGCCAGCAGTGACAGGGCCGGGTTCACTGAAGCTTTCTTT. As protein: CASSDRAGFTEAFF. The whole variable domain, filled in from reference TRBV28 and TRBJ1-1, reads DVKVTQSSRYLVKRTGEKVFLECVQDMDHENMFWYRQDPGLGLRLIYFSYDVKMKEKGDIPEGYSVSREKKERFSLILESASTNQTSMYLCASSDRAGFTEAFFGQGTRLTVV.

This sequence joins TRBV7-9 and TRBJ2-2, with D tentatively TRBD2 (5 bases). The germline gives CDR1 SEHNR, CDR2 FQNEAQ (reference sequence). This CDR3 is built from 14 residues. Deletions cut 5 bases from V and 7 bases from J, with 14 bases between. The CDR3 protein is CASSHSLEGGELFF. As DNA, the CDR3 is TGTGCCAGCAGCCATTCTCTTGAGGGCGGGGAGCTGTTTTTT.

This chain joins TRBV7-2 and TRBJ1-1; D gene unclear. The CDR3 is 11 amino acids. CDR1 is SGHTA, CDR2 FQGNSA, per germline. Trimming pared 5 bases from V and 6 bases from J, leaving 7 bases between. CDR3 coding DNA: TGTGCCAGCAGCCCGAAGGCTGAAGCTTTCTTT. Encoded protein: CASSPKAEAFF.

This clone has just a few counts. V and J are TRBV19 and TRBJ2-5, with a weak D call TRBD2 (6 bases). V lost 1 base to trimming and J lost 4 bases, with 13 bases between them. The CDR3 has 15 amino acids. Germline V gene data show CDR1 as LNHDA and CDR2 as SQIVND (reference sequence). Here the CDR3 reads CASSIGGGLRETQYF. The CDR3 nucleotides read TGTGCCAGTAGTATAGGGGGCGGACTAAGAGAGACCCAGTACTTC.

The chain has TRBV6-2 or TRBV6-3 and TRBJ1-2, with D hard to call. V was clipped by 3 bases and J by 1 base, with 9 bases between them. The CDR3 has 14 residues. The germline V gene has CDR1 MNHEY and CDR2 SVGEGT. The CDR3 region is CASSYQDFNYGYTF. The CDR3 nucleotides are TGTGCCAGCAGTTATCAGGATTTTAACTATGGCTACACCTTC.

The chain employs TRBV9 and TRBJ1-3, with 11 bases fitting TRBD1. Germline CDR1 is SGDLS and CDR2 is YYNGEE. Trimming at V came to 3 bases and at J to 8 bases, leaving 10 bases not matched to a gene. This CDR3 has 16 residues. CDR3: CASSASPGTGGDTIYF. The CDR3, as DNA: TGTGCCAGCAGCGCGAGTCCCGGGACAGGGGGGGACACCATATATTTT.

Here the CDR3 DNA reads TGTGCTAGTGGTTTGGTACACGAACAGGGGGCGTACAATGAGCAGTTCTTC. Translated: CASGLVHEQGAYNEQFF. This rearrangement joins TRBV12-5 to TRBJ2-1; 9 bases agree with TRBD1. Germline CDR1 is LGHNT and CDR2 is FRNRAP. This CDR3 is built from 17 residues. The junction had 7 bases not matched to a gene; V was cut back by 0 bases and J by 4 bases.

This chain connects TRBV6-4 to TRBJ2-1; D might be TRBD1 or TRBD2, each matching 7 bases. The CDR3 sequence is 13 residues long. V lost 6 bases and J lost 8, with 14 bases in between. Germline-derived CDR1 and CDR2 are MRHNA and SNTAGT. Here the CDR3 reads CASSAQGRDEQFF. For the CDR3, the DNA is TGTGCCAGCAGCGCACAGGGGAGGGATGAGCAGTTCTTC.

The V and J genes are TRBV10-1 and TRBJ1-2; D call uncertain. V shed 3 bases and J shed 3 bases, with 8 bases lying between them. Per germline, CDR1 WNHNN and CDR2 SYGVQD (reference sequence). This CDR3 has 13 residues. The CDR3 spells CASSERADYGYTF. The CDR3 coding sequence is TGCGCCAGCAGTGAAAGGGCAGACTATGGCTACACCTTC.

The V gene is TRBV30, the J gene TRBJ1-6; TRBD1 is a possible D gene (5 bases). Germline CDR1 GTSNPN, CDR2 SVGIG (reference sequence). V was clipped by 0 bases and J by 9 bases, with 15 bases between them. The CDR3 loop spans 15 amino acids. CDR3 loop: CAWSVRASGASPLHF. The CDR3 nucleotides are TGTGCCTGGAGTGTAAGGGCTAGTGGGGCTTCACCCCTCCACTTT.